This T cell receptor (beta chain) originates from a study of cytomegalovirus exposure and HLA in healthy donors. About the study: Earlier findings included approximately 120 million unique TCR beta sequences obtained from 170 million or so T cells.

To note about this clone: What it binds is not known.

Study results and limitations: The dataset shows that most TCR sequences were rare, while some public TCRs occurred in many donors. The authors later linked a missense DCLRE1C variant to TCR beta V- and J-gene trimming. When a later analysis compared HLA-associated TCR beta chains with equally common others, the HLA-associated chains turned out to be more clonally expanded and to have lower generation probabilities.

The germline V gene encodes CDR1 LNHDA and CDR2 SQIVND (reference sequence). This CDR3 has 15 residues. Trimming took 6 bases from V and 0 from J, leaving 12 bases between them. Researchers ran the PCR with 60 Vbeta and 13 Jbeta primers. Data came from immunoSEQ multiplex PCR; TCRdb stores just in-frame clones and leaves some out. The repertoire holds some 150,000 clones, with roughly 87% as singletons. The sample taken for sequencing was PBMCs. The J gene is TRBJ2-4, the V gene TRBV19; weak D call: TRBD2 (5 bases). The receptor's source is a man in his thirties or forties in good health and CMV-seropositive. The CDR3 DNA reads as TGTGCCAGTAGCCCGGGAACTTTAGCCAAAAACATTCAGTACTTC. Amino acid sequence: CASSPGTLAKNIQYF.